One and the same sample provided the 10 T cell receptor beta chains below, sequenced in a study of blood T cell repertoires in COVID-19. Profiled with immunoSEQ multiplex PCR; TCRdb holds only in-frame clones, not every one. The sample yields a few hundred thousand clones, roughly 86% seen once. The sample taken for sequencing was peripheral blood. These TCRs come from a human donor with acute or convalescent COVID-19. The donor label of this sample is uncertain.

V and J are TRBV10-1 and TRBJ1-1; D gene ambiguous. Germline V CDR1 and CDR2: WNHNN, SYGVQD (reference sequence). The CDR3 consists of 14 residues. Trimming removed 2 bases at V and 1 base at J, with 8 bases between. CDR3: CASSEAAGNTEAFF. The CDR3 nucleotides are TGCGCCAGCAGTGAGGCGGCGGGGAACACTGAAGCTTTCTTT.

V and J are TRBV7-2 and TRBJ1-3, with D unresolved. CDR1 and CDR2 (germline): SGHTA, FQGNSA. Trimming stripped 6 bases from V and 0 bases from J, with 9 bases between. This CDR3 spans 14 amino acids. The CDR3 nucleotides read TGTGCCAGCAGTCAACAAGTCTCTGGAAACACCATATATTTT. Translation: CASSQQVSGNTIYF.

The rearrangement joins TRBV19 to TRBJ1-1; 8 bases are a match to TRBD1. The length of the CDR3 is 17 residues. CDR1 and CDR2 from the germline V gene are LNHDA and SQIVND (reference sequence). V was pared by 2 bases and J by 4 bases, with 12 bases of the junction left unmatched. As DNA, the CDR3 is TGTGCCAGTAGTATACACTCCGCAGGGGGCAGGAGCACTGAAGCTTTCTTT. This encodes CASSIHSAGGRSTEAFF.

V and J are TRBV28 and TRBJ2-1; 10 bases match TRBD2. The CDR3 consists of 15 residues. Germline CDR1 reads MDHEN; CDR2 reads SYDVKM. V shed 3 bases and J 8 bases; nucleotides not matched to a gene: 7. The CDR3 DNA reads TGTGCCAGCAGTTTTGGGGTAGCGGGGGGTGATGAGCAGTTCTTC. It codes for CASSFGVAGGDEQFF. The full variable domain, in which reference TRBV28 and TRBJ2-1 provide the parts outside the CDR3, is DVKVTQSSRYLVKRTGEKVFLECVQDMDHENMFWYRQDPGLGLRLIYFSYDVKMKEKGDIPEGYSVSREKKERFSLILESASTNQTSMYLCASSFGVAGGDEQFFGPGTRLTVL.

The chain is built from TRBV6-5 and TRBJ1-6; D may be TRBD1 (5 bases). CDR1 and CDR2 (germline): MNHEY, SVGAGI. V was cut by 8 bases and J by 14 bases, with 25 bases left in between. The CDR3 sequence is 15 residues long. CDR3 bases: TGTGCCAGCGTAGCGGGGGAGGGATACCTTCTGTCCCTCCACTTT. Its translation: CASVAGEGYLLSLHF.

The table lists this clone with a count of one. V and J are TRBV6-5 and TRBJ2-2; possibly TRBD1 for D (6 bases). Germline CDR1 and CDR2: MNHEY and SVGAGI. Trimming stripped 8 bases from V and 3 bases from J, with 16 bases between. This CDR3 has 15 residues. The CDR3 DNA is TGTGCCAGCTCAGGACAGTCCGACCACACCGGGGAGCTGTTTTTT. Its translation is CASSGQSDHTGELFF.

The chain is built from TRBV19 and TRBJ1-5; D possibly corresponds to TRBD1 (5 bases). This CDR3 contains 15 residues. Germline V gene sequence: CDR1 LNHDA, CDR2 SQIVND (reference sequence). The V and J ends lost 6 bases and 7 bases respectively, with 19 bases between them. The CDR3 loop reads CASSEARAFGQPQHF. The CDR3 coding sequence is TGTGCCAGTAGCGAAGCCAGGGCGTTCGGGCAGCCCCAGCATTTT.

The V gene is TRBV10-1, the J gene TRBJ1-5; D is ambiguous. Deletions cut 7 bases from V and 3 bases from J, with 25 bases between. This CDR3 is 18 amino acids long. The V gene's germline CDR1 is WNHNN and CDR2 SYGVQD (reference sequence). In DNA form, the CDR3 reads TGCGCCAGCACTCTACCGGGTATAGTTCGTTTGAACAATCAGCCCCAGCATTTT. This encodes CASTLPGIVRLNNQPQHF.

The chain is built from TRBV9 and TRBJ1-1; 8 nucleotides match TRBD1. This CDR3 comprises 13 residues. J was trimmed by 4 bases and V by 4 bases; bases with no gene match: 3. Germline V gene data show CDR1 as SGDLS and CDR2 as YYNGEE. This CDR3 reads CASSLQGGTEAFF. For the CDR3, the DNA is TGTGCCAGCAGCCTACAGGGGGGCACTGAAGCTTTCTTT.

Written as DNA, the CDR3 is TGTGCCAGCAGTGAAGCGCTTGGGGCCAGTAGCTCCTACGAGCAGTACTTC. Amino acid sequence: CASSEALGASSSYEQYF. This chain connects TRBV2 to TRBJ2-7; possible D gene TRBD1, 5 bases. CDR1 SNHLY and CDR2 FYNNEI come from the germline V gene. The CDR3 covers 17 residues. V lost 0 bases, J lost 0 bases, and 15 bases lay in between.